The entry below describes one T cell receptor (beta chain). The sample belongs to a study of CD8+CD57+ T cells in acquired aplastic anemia. Flow cytometry had shown expanded CD8+CD57+ cells in the patients chosen for sequencing. The diagnosis in all patients was severe acquired aplastic anemia. Profiling that covered TCR beta VDJ and CDR3 relied on genomic DNA as its template. TCRdb recomputed calls from the reads with MiXCR, one row per CDR3 protein. The sample has around 500,000 distinct CDR3 sequences, approximately 32% seen once. The receptor was derived from a human donor with aplastic anemia. What was sequenced was sorted CD4+, CD8+, or CD8+CD57+ T cells (not recorded which) from PBMCs.

CDR3 DNA: TGTGCCACCAGGGGGGTCTCTGGCTACACCTTC. The encoded protein is CATRGVSGYTF. The V gene is TRBV24-1, the J gene TRBJ1-2; a possible D gene is TRBD1 (5 bases). CDR3 length: 11 residues. The germline V gene has CDR1 KGHDR and CDR2 SFDVKD. Trimming took 7 bases from V and 7 from J, leaving 9 bases between them.